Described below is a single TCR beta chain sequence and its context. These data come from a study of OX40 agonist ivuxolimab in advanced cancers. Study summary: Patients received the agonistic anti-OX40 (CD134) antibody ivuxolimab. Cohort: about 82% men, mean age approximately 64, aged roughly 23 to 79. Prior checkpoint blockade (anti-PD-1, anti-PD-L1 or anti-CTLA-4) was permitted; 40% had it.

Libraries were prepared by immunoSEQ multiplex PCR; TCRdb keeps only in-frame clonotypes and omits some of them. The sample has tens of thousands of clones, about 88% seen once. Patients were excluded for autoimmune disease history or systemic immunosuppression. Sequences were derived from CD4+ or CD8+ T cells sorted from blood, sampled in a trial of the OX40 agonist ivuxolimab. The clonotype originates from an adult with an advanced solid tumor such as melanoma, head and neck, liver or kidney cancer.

CDR3 amino acids: CASSPGEKLFF. The CDR3 region has the DNA TGTGCCAGCTCACCGGGAGAAAAACTGTTTTTT. The chain has TRBV18 and TRBJ1-4; D remains ambiguous. This CDR3 is 11 amino acids long. From germline, CDR1 is KGHSH and CDR2 LQKENI. V shed 3 bases and J shed 8 bases, with 4 bases lying between them.